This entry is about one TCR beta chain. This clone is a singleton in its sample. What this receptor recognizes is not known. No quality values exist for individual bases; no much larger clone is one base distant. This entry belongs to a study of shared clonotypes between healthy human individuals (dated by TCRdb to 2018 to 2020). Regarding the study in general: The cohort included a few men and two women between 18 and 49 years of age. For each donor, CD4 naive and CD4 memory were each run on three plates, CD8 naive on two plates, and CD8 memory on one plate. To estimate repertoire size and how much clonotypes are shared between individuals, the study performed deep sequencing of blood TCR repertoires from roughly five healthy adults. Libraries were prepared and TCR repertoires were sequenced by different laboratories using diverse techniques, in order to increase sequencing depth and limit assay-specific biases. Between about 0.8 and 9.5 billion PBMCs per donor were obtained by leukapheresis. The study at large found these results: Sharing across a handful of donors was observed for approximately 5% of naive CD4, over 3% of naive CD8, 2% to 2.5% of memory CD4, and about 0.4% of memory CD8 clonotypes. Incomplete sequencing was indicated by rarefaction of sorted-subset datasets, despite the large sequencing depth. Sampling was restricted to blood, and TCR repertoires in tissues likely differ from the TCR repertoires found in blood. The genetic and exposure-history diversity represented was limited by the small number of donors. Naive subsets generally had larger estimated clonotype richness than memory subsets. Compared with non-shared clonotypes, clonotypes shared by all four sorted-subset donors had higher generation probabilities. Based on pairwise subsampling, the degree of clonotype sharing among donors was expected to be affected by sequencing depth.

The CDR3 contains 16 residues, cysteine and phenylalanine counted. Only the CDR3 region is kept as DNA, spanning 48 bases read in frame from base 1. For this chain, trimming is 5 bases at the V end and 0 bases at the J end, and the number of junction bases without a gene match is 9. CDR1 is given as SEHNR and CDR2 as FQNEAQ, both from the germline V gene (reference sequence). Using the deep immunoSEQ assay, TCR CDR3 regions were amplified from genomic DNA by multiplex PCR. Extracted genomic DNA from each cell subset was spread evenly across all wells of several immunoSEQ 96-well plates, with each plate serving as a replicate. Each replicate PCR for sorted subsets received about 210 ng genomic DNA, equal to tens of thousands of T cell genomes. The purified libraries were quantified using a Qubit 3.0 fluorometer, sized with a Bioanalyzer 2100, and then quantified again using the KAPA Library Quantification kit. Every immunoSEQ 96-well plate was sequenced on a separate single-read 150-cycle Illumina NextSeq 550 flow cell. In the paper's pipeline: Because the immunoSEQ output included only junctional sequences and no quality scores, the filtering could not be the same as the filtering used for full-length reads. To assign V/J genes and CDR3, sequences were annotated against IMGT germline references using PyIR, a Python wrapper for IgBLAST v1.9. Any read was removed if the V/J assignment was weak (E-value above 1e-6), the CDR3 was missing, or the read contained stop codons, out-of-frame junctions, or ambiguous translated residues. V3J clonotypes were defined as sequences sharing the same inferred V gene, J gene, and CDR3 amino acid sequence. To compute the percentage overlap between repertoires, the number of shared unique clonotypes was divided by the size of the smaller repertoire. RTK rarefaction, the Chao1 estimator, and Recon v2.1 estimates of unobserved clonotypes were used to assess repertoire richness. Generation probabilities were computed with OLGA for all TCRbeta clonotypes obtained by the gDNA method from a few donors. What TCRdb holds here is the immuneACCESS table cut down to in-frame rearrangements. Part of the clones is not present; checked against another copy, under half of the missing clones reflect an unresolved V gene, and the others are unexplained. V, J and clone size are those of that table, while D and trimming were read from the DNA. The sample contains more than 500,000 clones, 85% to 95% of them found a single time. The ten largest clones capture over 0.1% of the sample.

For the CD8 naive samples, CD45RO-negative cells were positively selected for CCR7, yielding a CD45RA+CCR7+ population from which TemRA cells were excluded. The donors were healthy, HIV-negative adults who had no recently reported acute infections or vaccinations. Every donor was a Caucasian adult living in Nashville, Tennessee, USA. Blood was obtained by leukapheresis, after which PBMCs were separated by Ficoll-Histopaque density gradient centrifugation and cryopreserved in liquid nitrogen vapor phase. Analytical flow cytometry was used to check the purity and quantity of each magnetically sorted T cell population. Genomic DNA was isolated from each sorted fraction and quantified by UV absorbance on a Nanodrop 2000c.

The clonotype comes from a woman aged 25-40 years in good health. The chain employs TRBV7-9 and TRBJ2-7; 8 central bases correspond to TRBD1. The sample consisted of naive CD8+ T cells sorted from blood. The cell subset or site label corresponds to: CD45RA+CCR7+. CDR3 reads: CASSILTGVDSYEQYF. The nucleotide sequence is TGTGCCAGCAGCATACTGACAGGGGTGGACTCCTACGAGCAGTACTTC.